A single sample gave rise to the 27 T cell receptor beta chains below, sequenced in a study of blood T cell repertoires in COVID-19 (dated by TCRdb to the early 2020s). The receptor library was made with the immunoSEQ multiplex PCR assay. TCRdb provides this immuneACCESS table in a form limited to in-frame rearrangements. Some clones are lacking; in checked studies, under half of them reflect an unresolved V gene, and why the rest are absent is not known. The sample profile shows 360,000 or so clones; roughly 90% of them were found once. The ten largest clones take up about 7% of the sample. The sample was peripheral blood. Receptors originate from a man aged 18 to 29 with active or convalescent COVID-19.

This chain uses TRBV19 with TRBJ1-2, with TRBD1 matching 9 bases. The V gene end was trimmed by 8 bases and the J gene end by 2 bases; junction bases not matched to a gene: 6. The CDR3 sequence is 14 residues long. Per the germline V gene, CDR1 is LNHDA and CDR2 is SQIVND (reference sequence). DNA of the CDR3: TGTGCCAGTTCGACAGGGGGTGGGAACTATGGCTACACCTTC. It yields the protein CASSTGGGNYGYTF.

The rearrangement joins TRBV11-2 to TRBJ2-7, with D possibly being TRBD1 (5 bases). With 1 base removed from V and 4 bases from J, the gap between germline ends came to 11 bases. CDR1 is SGHAT and CDR2 is FQNNGV in the germline V gene. The CDR3 runs 14 residues. CDR3 sequence: CASSLAQGWYEQYF. DNA of the CDR3: TGTGCCAGCAGCTTAGCGCAGGGTTGGTACGAGCAGTACTTC.

A remark on this clone: This CDR3 is also generated by other DNA sequences in the sample. J is TRBJ2-3 and V is TRBV19, with 7 bases fitting TRBD1. The V gene end was trimmed by 5 bases and the J gene end by 0 bases; junction bases not matched to a gene: 5. The germline V gene has CDR1 LNHDA and CDR2 SQIVND (reference sequence). The CDR3 is 15 amino acids. The CDR3 region has the DNA TGTGCCAGTAGTCCCAGGGACAGAAGCACAGATACGCAGTATTTT. Its translation: CASSPRDRSTDTQYF. Based on the CDR3 plus reference TRBV19 and TRBJ2-3, the full variable domain is DGGITQSPKYLFRKEGQNVTLSCEQNLNHDAMYWYRQDPGQGLRLIYYSQIVNDFQKGDIAEGYSVSREKKESFPLTVTSAQKNPTAFYLCASSPRDRSTDTQYFGPGTRLTVL.

V gene TRBV6-5 combines with J gene TRBJ1-5; weak D call: TRBD1 (6 bases). V was cut by 4 bases and J by 4 bases, with 11 bases left in between. The germline CDR1 and CDR2 sequences are MNHEY and SVGAGI. The CDR3 loop spans 14 amino acids. The chain's CDR3 is CASSSPRGNQPQHF. The CDR3 DNA follows: TGTGCCAGCAGTTCCCCAAGGGGGAATCAGCCCCAGCATTTT.

This chain uses TRBV27 with TRBJ2-5, with D perhaps TRBD2 (7 bases). The CDR3 has 14 amino acids. The V end lost 5 bases, the J end lost 5 bases, and 15 bases lay between the germline ends. From germline, CDR1 is MNHEY and CDR2 SMNVEV (reference sequence). The CDR3 here is CASSPIGGRETQYF. The CDR3 nucleotides are TGTGCCAGCAGTCCCATCGGGGGGCGGGAGACCCAGTACTTC.

The rearrangement links TRBV16 to TRBJ1-2; weak D call: TRBD1 (6 bases). Between the trimmed V and J ends, which lost 4 bases and 6 bases, there was a span of 15 bases. The germline CDR1 and CDR2 sequences are KGHSY and FQNENV. This CDR3 spans 14 amino acids. The CDR3: CASSPFQGSDGYTF. The CDR3 DNA reads as TGTGCCAGCAGCCCCTTCCAGGGGAGCGATGGCTACACCTTC. The whole variable domain, filled in from reference TRBV16 and TRBJ1-2, reads GEEVAQTPKHLVRGEGQKAKLYCAPIKGHSYVFWYQQVLKNEFKFLISFQNENVFDETGMPKERFSAKCLPNSPCSLEIQATKLEDSAVYFCASSPFQGSDGYTFGSGTRLTVV.

This chain joins TRBV7-2 and TRBJ2-1, with 8 bases matching TRBD1. Germline CDR1 reads SGHTA; CDR2 reads FQGNSA. CDR3 length equals 15 residues. After removal of 5 bases from V and 4 bases from J, the junction contained 7 bases not matched to a gene. The CDR3 region is CASSIDRGPYNEQFF. CDR3 nucleotide sequence: TGTGCCAGCAGCATCGACAGGGGACCGTACAATGAGCAGTTCTTC.

As DNA, the CDR3 is TGCGCCAGCAGCCCCTATGGACAGCCGGACGAGGAAAAACTGTTTTTT. The encoded protein is CASSPYGQPDEEKLFF. The rearrangement joins TRBV5-1 to TRBJ1-4; the D gene is possibly TRBD1 (6 bases). V gave up 4 bases and J gave up 8 bases, with 21 bases separating them. The CDR3 spans 16 residues. Germline V gives CDR1 SGHRS, CDR2 YFSETQ.

V is TRBV27 and J is TRBJ2-3; 7 nucleotides align to TRBD2. The ends lost 5 bases at V and 0 bases at J; junction bases unmatched: 5. Looked up from germline, CDR1 is MNHEY and CDR2 is SMNVEV (reference sequence). There are 15 residues in the CDR3. The CDR3 nucleotides are TGTGCCAGCAGTACACTAGCGAAGAGCACAGATACGCAGTATTTT. It codes for CASSTLAKSTDTQYF.

V usage is TRBV19 and J usage is TRBJ1-3; D not resolved. Trimming stripped 3 bases from V and 8 bases from J, with 14 bases between. This CDR3 has 14 amino acids. Germline CDR1 LNHDA, CDR2 SQIVND (reference sequence). The CDR3: CASSILVSGDTIYF. The CDR3 coding sequence is TGTGCCAGTAGTATCCTCGTGTCAGGTGACACCATATATTTT. Supplemented by reference TRBV19 and TRBJ1-3, the full variable domain reads DGGITQSPKYLFRKEGQNVTLSCEQNLNHDAMYWYRQDPGQGLRLIYYSQIVNDFQKGDIAEGYSVSREKKESFPLTVTSAQKNPTAFYLCASSILVSGDTIYFGEGSWLTVV.

This chain joins TRBV4-3 and TRBJ2-2, with 12 nucleotides matching TRBD2. The CDR3 consists of 17 residues. Germline V gives CDR1 LGHNA, CDR2 YSLEER. With V trimmed by 4 bases and J by 6 bases, 9 bases remained unmatched. CDR3 sequence reads: CASSPRPSGGASGELFF. DNA for the CDR3: TGCGCCAGCAGCCCCCGTCCTAGCGGGGGGGCTTCCGGGGAGCTGTTTTTT.

Here the CDR3 reads CASKIAGARAPEQFF. For the CDR3, the DNA is TGCGCCAGCAAGATCGCGGGCGCCAGAGCCCCCGAGCAGTTCTTC. The chain joins TRBV10-2 to TRBJ2-1; D perhaps matches TRBD2 (5 bases). The CDR3 spans 15 residues. CDR1 and CDR2 from the germline V gene are WSHSY and SAAADI. V lost 7 bases and J lost 10, with 23 bases in between.

The chain combines TRBV3-1 (or the pseudogene TRBV3-2) with TRBJ2-7; possible D gene TRBD1, 6 bases. This CDR3 comprises 15 residues. V dropped 3 bases and J dropped 2 bases, with 14 bases sitting between them. Germline CDR1 and CDR2: LGHDT and YNNKEL (reference sequence). The CDR3 here is CASSHPSRGTYEQYF. The CDR3 nucleotides are TGTGCCAGCAGCCACCCCTCGAGGGGGACCTACGAGCAGTACTTC.

The J gene is TRBJ1-5, the V gene TRBV6-2 or TRBV6-3; a possible D gene is TRBD1 (5 bases). CDR1 and CDR2 from the germline V gene are MNHEY and SVGEGT. The CDR3 has 15 amino acids. The V end was cut by 5 bases, the J end by 2 bases, with 13 bases between. The CDR3 DNA follows: TGTGCCAGCAGTACTTCAGGGTTTCGCAATCAGCCCCAGCATTTT. This sequence encodes CASSTSGFRNQPQHF.

This clone appeared a few times. The V call is TRBV24-1, the J call TRBJ1-2; 12 positions agree with TRBD1. CDR1 and CDR2 from the germline V gene are KGHDR and SFDVKD. After removal of 7 bases from V and 0 bases from J, the junction contained 11 bases not matched to a gene. This CDR3 region has 18 residues. CDR3 nucleotide sequence: TGTGCCACCAGGCCCTCCTCCGGGACAGGGGGCGCTAACTATGGCTACACCTTC. The encoded protein is CATRPSSGTGGANYGYTF.

V usage is TRBV10-2 and J usage is TRBJ2-1, with 7 nucleotides matching TRBD1. This CDR3 has 14 amino acids. Trimming cost V 5 bases and J 3 bases; bases outside gene matches: 4. The germline V gene encodes CDR1 WSHSY and CDR2 SAAADI. CDR3 in amino acids: CASSTRDSYNEQFF. The DNA for the CDR3 is TGCGCCAGCAGTACAAGGGACAGCTACAATGAGCAGTTCTTC.

The rearrangement uses TRBV28 and TRBJ2-1, with D maybe TRBD1 (6 bases). The V gene lost 4 bases and the J gene lost 4 bases, with 20 bases spanning the gap. The CDR3 contains 17 residues. From germline, CDR1 is MDHEN and CDR2 SYDVKM. The CDR3 sequence: CASSSPRTESRYNEQFF. CDR3 in DNA: TGTGCCAGCAGTTCCCCCCGGACAGAGTCGAGGTACAATGAGCAGTTCTTC.

This chain joins TRBV7-9 and TRBJ1-1; D is ambiguous. The CDR3 runs to 16 residues. Germline-derived CDR1 and CDR2 are SEHNR and FQNEAQ (reference sequence). Trimming took 3 bases from V and 1 from J, leaving 15 bases between them. CDR3 protein: CASSFDLRYRNTEAFF. The CDR3 region has the DNA TGTGCCAGCAGCTTCGACCTGAGGTATAGGAACACTGAAGCTTTCTTT. Looking up the rest from reference TRBV7-9 and TRBJ1-1 gives the full variable domain: DTGVSQNPRHKITKRGQNVTFRCDPISEHNRLYWYRQTLGQGPEFLTYFQNEAQLEKSRLLSDRFSAERPKGSFSTLEIQRTEQGDSAMYLCASSFDLRYRNTEAFFGQGTRLTVV.

This rearrangement joins TRBV11-1 to TRBJ2-3; TRBD2 matches 7 bases. CDR1 and CDR2 from the germline V gene are SGHAT and FQDESV (reference sequence). Trimming removed 2 bases from V and 0 bases from J; junction bases left unmatched: 5. The CDR3 is 16 amino acids. The CDR3 loop is CASSLTGGKSTDTQYF. The DNA for the CDR3 is TGTGCCAGCAGCTTAACCGGGGGGAAAAGCACAGATACGCAGTATTTT.

The chain is built from TRBV19 and TRBJ1-2; tentatively, D is TRBD1 (5 bases). Germline loops: CDR1 LNHDA, CDR2 SQIVND (reference sequence). CDR3 length equals 13 residues. V was clipped by 6 bases and J by 4 bases, with 12 bases between them. The CDR3, as DNA: TGTGCCAGTAGCCCCGGGGGTGCCTATGGCTACACCTTC. Protein sequence: CASSPGGAYGYTF.

V usage is TRBV2 and J usage is TRBJ2-7; D is possibly TRBD1 (5 bases). Deletions cut 4 bases from V and 6 bases from J, with 22 bases between. CDR1 is SNHLY and CDR2 is FYNNEI in the germline V gene. The CDR3 has 16 amino acids. CDR3 bases: TGTGCCAGCAGTGTGGGTTTTTCGTTTCAGGGTGCCGAGCAGTACTTC. Translating gives CASSVGFSFQGAEQYF.

CDR3 loop: CTSSQAPGGNEQYF. DNA of the CDR3: TGCACCAGCAGCCAAGCCCCAGGGGGCAACGAGCAGTACTTC. This chain connects TRBV1 to TRBJ2-7; the table's D call TRBD1 went unverified against the DNA. TRBV1 is shown as a pseudogene. The CDR3 runs 14 residues.

The chain carries TRBV4-2 and TRBJ1-5; 8 bases align to TRBD1. V shed 3 bases, J shed 0 bases, and the junction held 1 base outside the gene matches. Germline lookup yields CDR1 LGHNA and CDR2 YNFKEQ. This CDR3 is built from 15 residues. The CDR3 DNA sequence: TGTGCCAGCAGCCAGGGGACAGGTAGCAATCAGCCCCAGCATTTT. It is translated as CASSQGTGSNQPQHF.

DNA for the CDR3: TGCGCCAGCAGCCAGAGAGAGCGGGGGGGTTCCACCGGGGAGCTGTTTTTT. Its translation is CASSQRERGGSTGELFF. This chain links TRBV4-3 with TRBJ2-2; 10 positions match TRBD2. V shed 3 bases, J shed 4 bases, and the junction held 8 bases outside the gene matches. The length of the CDR3 is 17 residues. Germline values: CDR1 LGHNA, CDR2 YSLEER.

The chain uses TRBV18 and TRBJ1-1; tentative D call: TRBD1 (6 bases). Germline V lookup: CDR1 KGHSH, CDR2 LQKENI. V lost 0 bases and J lost 5, with 16 bases in between. The CDR3 sequence is 16 residues long. The CDR3 bases are TGTGCCAGCTCACCACCGACAGGACTAGTGGGGACTGAAGCTTTCTTT. This encodes CASSPPTGLVGTEAFF.

V usage is TRBV29-1 and J usage is TRBJ2-5; 8 nucleotides align to TRBD2. This CDR3 is 13 amino acids long. Germline-derived CDR1 and CDR2 are SQVTM and ANQGSEA. Trimming removed 5 bases from V and 3 bases from J; junction bases left unmatched: 5. The CDR3 bases are TGCAGCGTTATCCAGGGACTAGAAGAGACCCAGTACTTC. Protein product: CSVIQGLEETQYF.

The chain uses TRBV2 and TRBJ1-5; 7 nucleotides agree with TRBD1. CDR3 size: 15 residues. Trimming removed 6 bases from V and 2 bases from J; junction bases left unmatched: 7. Germline V gene sequence: CDR1 SNHLY, CDR2 FYNNEI. In DNA form, the CDR3 reads TGTGCCAGCAGAGAGGGACAGCGAGGCAATCAGCCCCAGCATTTT. It specifies CASREGQRGNQPQHF. The complete variable domain, with remaining parts taken from reference TRBV2 and TRBJ1-5, reads EPEVTQTPSHQVTQMGQEVILRCVPISNHLYFYWYRQILGQKVEFLVSFYNNEISEKSEIFDDQFSVERPDGSNFTLKIRSTKLEDSAMYFCASREGQRGNQPQHFGDGTRLSIL.